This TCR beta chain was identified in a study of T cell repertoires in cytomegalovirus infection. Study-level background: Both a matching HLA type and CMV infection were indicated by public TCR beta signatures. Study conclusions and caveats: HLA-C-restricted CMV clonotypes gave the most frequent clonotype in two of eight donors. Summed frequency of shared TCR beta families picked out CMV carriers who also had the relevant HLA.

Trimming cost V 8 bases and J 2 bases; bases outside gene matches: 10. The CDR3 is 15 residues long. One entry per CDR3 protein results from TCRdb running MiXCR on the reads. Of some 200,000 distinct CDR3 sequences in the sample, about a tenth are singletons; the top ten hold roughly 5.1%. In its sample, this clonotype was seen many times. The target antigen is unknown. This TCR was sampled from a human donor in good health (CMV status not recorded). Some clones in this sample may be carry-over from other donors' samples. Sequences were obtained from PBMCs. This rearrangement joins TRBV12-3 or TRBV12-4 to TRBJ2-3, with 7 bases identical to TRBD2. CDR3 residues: CASGTSGLITDTQYF. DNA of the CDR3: TGTGCCAGCGGTACCTCGGGACTAATCACAGATACGCAGTATTTT.